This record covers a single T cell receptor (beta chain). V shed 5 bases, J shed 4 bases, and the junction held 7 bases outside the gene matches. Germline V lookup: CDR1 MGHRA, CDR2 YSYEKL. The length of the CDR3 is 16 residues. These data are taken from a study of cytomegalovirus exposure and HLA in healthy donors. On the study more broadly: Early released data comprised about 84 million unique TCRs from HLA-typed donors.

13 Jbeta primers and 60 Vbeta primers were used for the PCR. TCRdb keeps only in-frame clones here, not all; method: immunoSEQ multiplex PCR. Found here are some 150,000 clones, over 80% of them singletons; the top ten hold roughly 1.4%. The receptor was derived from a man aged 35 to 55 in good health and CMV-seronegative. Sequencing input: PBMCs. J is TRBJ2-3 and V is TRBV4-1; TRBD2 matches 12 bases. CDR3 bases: TGCGCCAGCAGCACCCGGACTAGCGGGACGTCAGATACGCAGTATTTT. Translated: CASSTRTSGTSDTQYF.